This T cell receptor beta chain was profiled in a study of CD8+ T cells in alopecia areata (dated by TCRdb to about 2018). In terms of the full investigation: Treated patients were enrolled in an open-label pilot trial of oral tofacitinib, 5 to 10 mg twice daily, for moderate-to-severe alopecia areata. RNA was extracted with the PAXgene miRNA kit for fixed scalp, the miRNeasy kit for PBMCs, and the RNeasy kit for mouse skin. In humans, TCRbeta sequencing was performed on scalp tissue and on sorted CD4+ and CD8+ peripheral blood T cells from healthy controls and from patients with patchy or totalis/universalis alopecia areata. To study T cell clonal expansion in alopecia areata, the researchers applied high-throughput TCRbeta sequencing to both the C3H/HeJ mouse model and human patients. Biopsies were taken from tofacitinib-treated patients at baseline and at 4 and 24 weeks of treatment, and a later scalp biopsy was taken in several of the tofacitinib-treated patients. Clonality in the scalp was compared among normal scalp (n=4), patchy alopecia areata scalp (n=8), and alopecia totalis/universalis scalp (n=8). Tofacitinib was given for 6 to 18 months, followed by 6 months of follow-up off drug to assess delayed response and recurrence. immunoSEQ multiplex PCR using 35 Vbeta forward primers and 13 Jbeta reverse primers was used to amplify TCRbeta CDR3 regions. Points the paper makes about the study in general: Compared with normal scalp, lesional scalp, particularly in alopecia totalis/universalis, had higher clonality and more expanded CD8+ clones, which suggests antigenic drive. Compared with mice, TCR sequences shared between patients were less clear, possibly partly because of HLA diversity across the patient population. Unlike mouse skin, which is dominated by gammadelta T cells, normal human skin has resident alphabeta T cells that are also sequenced, and this complicates analysis of the scalp TCR repertoire.

Based on the germline V gene (reference sequence), the CDR1 and CDR2 sequences are SEHNR and FQNEAQ. Relative to germline, V is 6 bases shorter and J is 0 bases shorter, with 9 bases between their ends. The CDR3 goes from the cysteine to the phenylalanine over 14 residues. Only the CDR3 DNA stays, 42 bases, in frame from base 1. This sample's time point label indicates: baseline before oral tofacitinib. Peripheral blood and lesional scalp punch biopsies were obtained from patients with alopecia areata. PBMCs were isolated by density centrifugation and stained for CD3, CD4 and CD8, and CD4+ and CD8+ T cells were sorted on a FACSAria. The method behind the library was the immunoSEQ multiplex PCR assay. To provide template for TCR sequencing, every sample had RNA extracted and reverse transcribed into cDNA. First-strand cDNA was synthesized using SuperScript III with a 2:1 mix of oligo-dT and random hexamers. A synthetic immune receptor repertoire was used to gauge amplification bias, and whatever bias remained was removed computationally. Per the original workflow: Raw reads were preprocessed for error removal, and CDR3 was defined according to IMGT conventions as running from the conserved cysteine to phenylalanine. Clonality was computed as 1 minus the Shannon entropy, with the entropy normalized by log2 of the number of productive unique TCRs. Scalp TCRbeta sequences were cross-referenced with sorted blood CD4 and CD8 repertoires so that the CD4 or CD8 identity of scalp clones could be inferred. Held by TCRdb, this immuneACCESS table contains in-frame sequences only and omits some clones. Under half of the omission traces to an unresolved V gene where checked; the cause of the rest is unknown. D and trimming come from the DNA, and the V and J calls and clone size come from that table. The sample table records approximately 140,000 clones; over 80% of these occur just once. In total, the top ten clones hold about 15% of the sample.

Turning to this clone: The antigen it binds to is not known. Per-base qualities were not stored, and no clone one base away is much larger.

This chain is built from TRBV7-9 and TRBJ1-5, with the D gene call left open. Sequencing was performed on CD8+ T cells sorted from blood, taken at week 0. The clonotype comes from a human donor with alopecia areata. The CDR3 in this case is CASSGGYSNQPQHF. Read as DNA, the sequence is TGTGCCAGCAGTGGCGGCTATAGCAATCAGCCCCAGCATTTT. When the CDR3 is completed using the reference TRBV7-9 and TRBJ1-5 genes on either side, the full variable domain is DTGVSQNPRHKITKRGQNVTFRCDPISEHNRLYWYRQTLGQGPEFLTYFQNEAQLEKSRLLSDRFSAERPKGSFSTLEIQRTEQGDSAMYLCASSGGYSNQPQHFGDGTRLSIL.